This T cell receptor beta chain originates from a study of blood T cell repertoires in COVID-19. Study context: The cDNA or gDNA used as material had been derived from T cells, B-cell-depleted T cells, or PBMCs.

Germline V gene lookup returns CDR1 MDHEN and CDR2 SYDVKM. The CDR3 has 15 amino acids. V shed 7 bases, J shed 6 bases, and the junction held 9 bases outside the gene matches. The repertoire was sequenced with immunoSEQ multiplex PCR; TCRdb's copy has only in-frame clones and lacks some. The sample holds 150,000 to 200,000 clones, roughly 80% seen once. The chain couples TRBV28 to TRBJ1-6, with TRBD1 matching over 7 bases. Sequencing was performed on peripheral blood. This clonotype was sampled from a man aged 55 to 69 with active or convalescent COVID-19. The CDR3 here is CASIATGRLNSPLHF. The CDR3 DNA sequence: TGTGCCAGCATTGCGACAGGGAGACTTAATTCACCCCTCCACTTT. Variable domain in full (rest from reference TRBV28 and TRBJ1-6): DVKVTQSSRYLVKRTGEKVFLECVQDMDHENMFWYRQDPGLGLRLIYFSYDVKMKEKGDIPEGYSVSREKKERFSLILESASTNQTSMYLCASIATGRLNSPLHFGNGTRLTVT.